This paragraph covers one TCR beta chain sequence. The entry originates in a study of blood T cell repertoires in COVID-19. Study summary: The study drew acute and convalescent COVID-19 samples from the United States, Italy and Spain. In each case, the material was cDNA or gDNA derived from T cells, B-cell-depleted T cells, or PBMCs.

In the original workflow: Amplified reference gene primers provided the basis for estimating nucleated cell counts. Profiled with immunoSEQ multiplex PCR; TCRdb holds only in-frame clones, not every one. That table gives V, J and clone size, and the DNA gave D and trimming. The repertoire holds more than 150,000 clones, with around 82% as singletons. V lost 3 bases to trimming and J lost 2 bases, with 11 bases between them. The CDR3 covers 15 residues. The germline V gene has CDR1 MGHDK and CDR2 SYGVNS. The sequence came from a man younger than 35 with active or convalescent COVID-19. The chain recombines TRBV25-1 with TRBJ1-5, with TRBD1 as a possible D gene (6 bases). Sequenced sample: peripheral blood. CDR3: CASSDLWTGNQPQHF. CDR3 in DNA: TGTGCCAGCAGTGATCTCTGGACAGGCAATCAGCCCCAGCATTTT.